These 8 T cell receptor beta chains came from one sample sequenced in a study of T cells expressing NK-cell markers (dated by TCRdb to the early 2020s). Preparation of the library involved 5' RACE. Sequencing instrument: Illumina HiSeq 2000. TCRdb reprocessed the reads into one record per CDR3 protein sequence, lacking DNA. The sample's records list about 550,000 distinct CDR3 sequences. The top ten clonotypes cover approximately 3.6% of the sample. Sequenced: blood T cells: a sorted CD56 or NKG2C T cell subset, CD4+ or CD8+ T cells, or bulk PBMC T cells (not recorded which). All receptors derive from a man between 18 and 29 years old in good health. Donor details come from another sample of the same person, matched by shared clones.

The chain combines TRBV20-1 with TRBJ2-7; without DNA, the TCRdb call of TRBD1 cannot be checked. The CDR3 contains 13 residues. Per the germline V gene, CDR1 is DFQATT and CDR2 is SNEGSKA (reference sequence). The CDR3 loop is CSAGPGADYEQYF.

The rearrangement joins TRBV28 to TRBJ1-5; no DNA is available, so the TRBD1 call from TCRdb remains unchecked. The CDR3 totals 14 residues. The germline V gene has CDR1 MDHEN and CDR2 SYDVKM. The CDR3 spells CASSWDSLNQPQHF. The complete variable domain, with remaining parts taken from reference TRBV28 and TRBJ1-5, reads DVKVTQSSRYLVKRTGEKVFLECVQDMDHENMFWYRQDPGLGLRLIYFSYDVKMKEKGDIPEGYSVSREKKERFSLILESASTNQTSMYLCASSWDSLNQPQHFGDGTRLSIL.

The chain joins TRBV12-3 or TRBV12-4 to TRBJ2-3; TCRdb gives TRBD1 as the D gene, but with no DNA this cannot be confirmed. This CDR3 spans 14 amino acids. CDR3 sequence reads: CASIPGGHTDTQYF.

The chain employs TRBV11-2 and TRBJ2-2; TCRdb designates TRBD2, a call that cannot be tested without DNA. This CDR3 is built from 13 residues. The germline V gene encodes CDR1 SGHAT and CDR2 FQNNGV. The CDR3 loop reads CASSKGPAGELFF.

The CDR3 protein is CASSSPPESGNTIYF. The chain combines TRBV28 with TRBJ1-3. The CDR3 totals 15 residues. Germline V lookup: CDR1 MDHEN, CDR2 SYDVKM.

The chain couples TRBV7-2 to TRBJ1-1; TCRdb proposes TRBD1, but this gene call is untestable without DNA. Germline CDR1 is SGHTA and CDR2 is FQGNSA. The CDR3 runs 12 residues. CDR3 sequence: CASSLGWGVSFF.

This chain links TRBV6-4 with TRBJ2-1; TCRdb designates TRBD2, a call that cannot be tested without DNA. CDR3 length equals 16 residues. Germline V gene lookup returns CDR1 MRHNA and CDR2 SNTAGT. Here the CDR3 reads CASSDWLAGGPDEQFF.

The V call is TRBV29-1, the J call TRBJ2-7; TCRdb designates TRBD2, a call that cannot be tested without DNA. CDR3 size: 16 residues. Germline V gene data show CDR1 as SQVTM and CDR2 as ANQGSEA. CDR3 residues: CSVAFRLAGAIGEQYF.